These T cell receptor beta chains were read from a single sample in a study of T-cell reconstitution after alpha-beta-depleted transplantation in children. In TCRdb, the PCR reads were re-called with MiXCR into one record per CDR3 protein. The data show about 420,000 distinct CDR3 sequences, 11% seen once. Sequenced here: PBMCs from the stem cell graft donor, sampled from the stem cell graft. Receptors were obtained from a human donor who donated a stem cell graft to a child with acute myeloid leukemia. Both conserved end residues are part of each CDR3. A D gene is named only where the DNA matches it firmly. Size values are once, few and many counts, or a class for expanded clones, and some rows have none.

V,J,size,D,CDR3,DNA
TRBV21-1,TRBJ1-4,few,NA,CASSFRDSTNEKLFF,TGTGCCAGCAGCTTCCGGGACTCGACTAATGAAAAACTGTTTTTT
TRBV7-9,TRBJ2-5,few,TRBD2,CASSLQRGGAETQYF,TGTGCCAGCAGCCTTCAGCGGGGGGGCGCGGAGACCCAGTACTTC
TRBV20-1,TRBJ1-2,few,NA,CSATIQGSGYTF,TGCAGTGCTACAATTCAGGGGTCTGGCTACACCTTC
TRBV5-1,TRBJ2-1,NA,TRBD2,CASSLNSGGNNEQFF,TGCGCCAGCAGCTTGAATAGCGGGGGGAACAATGAGCAGTTCTTC
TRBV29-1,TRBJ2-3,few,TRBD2,CSVETSLPDTQYF,TGCAGCGTCGAGACTAGCCTCCCAGATACGCAGTATTTT
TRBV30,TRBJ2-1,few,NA,CAWIKGRGNEQFF,TGTGCCTGGATTAAGGGTAGGGGGAATGAGCAGTTCTTC
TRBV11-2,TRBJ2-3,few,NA,CASSLDLGLDTQYF,TGTGCCAGCAGCTTAGATCTCGGGCTAGATACGCAGTATTTT
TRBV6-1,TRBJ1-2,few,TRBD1,CASRDSHGYTF,TGTGCCAGCCGGGACAGTCATGGCTACACCTTC
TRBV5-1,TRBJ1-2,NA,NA,CASSAETVGFFGYTF,TGCGCCAGCAGCGCCGAGACGGTTGGATTTTTTGGCTACACCTTC
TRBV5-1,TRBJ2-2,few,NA,CASRVFLAGELFF,TGCGCCAGCCGAGTGTTCTTGGCCGGGGAGCTGTTTTTT
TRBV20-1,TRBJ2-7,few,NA,CSARVAGLNYEQYF,TGCAGTGCTAGAGTGGCGGGACTCAACTACGAGCAGTACTTC
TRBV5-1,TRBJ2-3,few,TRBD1,CASSFGQGANTQYF,TGCGCCAGCAGCTTCGGACAGGGGGCTAATACGCAGTATTTT
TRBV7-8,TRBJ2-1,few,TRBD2,CASSSSAGGPYNEQFF,TGTGCCAGCAGCTCGTCAGCGGGAGGGCCTTACAATGAGCAGTTCTTC
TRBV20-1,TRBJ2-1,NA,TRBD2,CSAEAAGDYNEQFF,TGCAGTGCTGAAGCAGCGGGGGACTACAATGAGCAGTTCTTC
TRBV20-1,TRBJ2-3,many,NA,CSASSRDTQYF,TGCAGTGCTAGCAGCCGAGATACGCAGTATTTT
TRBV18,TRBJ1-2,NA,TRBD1,CASSVGTGDGYGYTF,TGTGCCAGCTCGGTCGGGACAGGGGACGGCTATGGCTACACCTTC
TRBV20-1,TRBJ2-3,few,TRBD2,CSARSSGGPPDTQYF,TGCAGTGCTAGGTCCAGCGGGGGGCCCCCAGATACGCAGTATTTT
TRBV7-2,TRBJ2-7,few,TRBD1,CASSKEGGQVAYEQYF,TGTGCCAGCAGCAAAGAGGGGGGACAGGTCGCCTACGAGCAGTACTTC
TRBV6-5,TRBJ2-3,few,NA,CASSTARGYSTDTQYF,TGTGCCAGCAGTACTGCCAGGGGATATAGCACAGATACGCAGTATTTT
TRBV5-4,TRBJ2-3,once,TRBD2,CASSHGLAGGGDTQYF,TGTGCCAGCAGCCATGGACTAGCGGGAGGTGGAGATACGCAGTATTTT
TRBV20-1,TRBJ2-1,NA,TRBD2,CSAFYGGRAEYYNEQFF,TGCAGTGCTTTTTACGGGGGGAGGGCCGAATATTACAATGAGCAGTTCTTC
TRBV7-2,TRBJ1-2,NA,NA,CASSLSRGGGYTF,TGTGCCAGCAGCTTATCTAGGGGTGGCGGCTACACCTTC
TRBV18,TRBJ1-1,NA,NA,CASSPQGLLMNTEAFF,TGTGCCAGCTCACCCCAGGGGCTGCTCATGAACACTGAAGCTTTCTTT
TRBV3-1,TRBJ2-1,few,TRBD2,CASSQAGGSSYNEQFF,TGTGCCAGCAGCCAAGCGGGGGGGAGCTCCTACAATGAGCAGTTCTTC
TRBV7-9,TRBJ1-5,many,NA,CASSLLGDNQPQHF,TGTGCCAGCAGCTTACTTGGGGACAATCAGCCCCAGCATTTT
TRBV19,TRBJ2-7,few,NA,CASSTGNEQYF,TGTGCCAGTAGTACAGGGAACGAGCAGTACTTC
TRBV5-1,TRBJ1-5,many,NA,CASSFGVGGNQPQHF,TGCGCCAGCAGCTTCGGGGTGGGTGGCAATCAGCCCCAGCATTTT
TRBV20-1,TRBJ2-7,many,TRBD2,CSAGGLAGWEQYF,TGCAGTGCGGGGGGACTAGCGGGATGGGAGCAGTACTTC
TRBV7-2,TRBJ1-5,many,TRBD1,CASSLRQGAVQPQHF,TGTGCCAGCAGCTTACGGCAGGGGGCAGTTCAGCCCCAGCATTTT